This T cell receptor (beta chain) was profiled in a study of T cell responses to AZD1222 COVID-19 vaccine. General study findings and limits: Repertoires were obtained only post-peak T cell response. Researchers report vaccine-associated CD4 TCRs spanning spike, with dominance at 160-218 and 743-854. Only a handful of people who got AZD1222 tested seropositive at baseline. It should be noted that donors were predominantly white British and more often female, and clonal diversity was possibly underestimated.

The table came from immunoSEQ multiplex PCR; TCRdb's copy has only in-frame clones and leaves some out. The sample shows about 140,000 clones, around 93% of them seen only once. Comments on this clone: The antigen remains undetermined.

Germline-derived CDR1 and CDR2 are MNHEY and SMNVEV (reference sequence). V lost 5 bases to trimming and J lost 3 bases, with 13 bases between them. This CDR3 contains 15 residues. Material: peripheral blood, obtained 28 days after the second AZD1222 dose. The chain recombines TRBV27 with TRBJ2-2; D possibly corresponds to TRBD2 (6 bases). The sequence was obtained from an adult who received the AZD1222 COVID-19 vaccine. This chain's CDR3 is CASSLLADHTGELFF. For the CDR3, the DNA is TGTGCCAGCAGTCTTTTAGCGGACCACACCGGGGAGCTGTTTTTT.